Listed below are T cell receptor beta chains from one sample, sequenced in a study of blood T cells in healthy people across ages. TCRdb called the 5' RACE reads again in MiXCR, with one record for every CDR3 protein. The sample lists about 900,000 distinct CDR3 sequences, less than 80% occurring once. What was sequenced was blood. These receptors were obtained from a man aged 30 to 39 in good health. The CDR3 runs from the conserved cysteine through the conserved F or W. The D gene is left open where the match is weak. The size field is filled for only some rows; it gives once, few, many or a size class.

15 few NA TRBJ2-5 TRBV4-3 TGCGCCAGCAGCCCCTACCTAGGGGTTCGAGAGACCCAGTACTTC CASSPYLGVRETQYF
12 few NA TRBJ2-2 TRBV6-2/TRBV6-3 TGTGCCAGCAGTGACGTCACCGGGGAGCTGTTTTTT CASSDVTGELFF
14 few NA TRBJ2-7 TRBV4-3 TGCGCCAGCAGCCAAGAGGACAGTGCCTACGAGCAGTACTTC CASSQEDSAYEQYF
15 NA TRBD1 TRBJ2-5 TRBV4-2 TGTGCCAGCAGCCTCGCTGCCGGGACAGAAGAGACCCAGTACTTC CASSLAAGTEETQYF
12 NA NA TRBJ1-6 TRBV7-2 TGTGCCAGCAGCTTGAGTCGACAGCGCCTCCACTTT CASSLSRQRLHF
15 NA TRBD1 TRBJ2-1 TRBV7-3 TGTGCCAGCAGCTTCCGACAGGGGACGAACAATGAGCAGTTCTTC CASSFRQGTNNEQFF
15 few NA TRBJ2-7 TRBV29-1 TGCAGCGTCGCTGATTGGGGGTCCAGCTCCTACGAGCAGTACTTC CSVADWGSSSYEQYF
16 NA TRBD2 TRBJ2-1 TRBV7-3 TGTGCCAGCAGCTTCAGCGGGGGGGCCGTCTACAATGAGCAGTTCTTC CASSFSGGAVYNEQFF
13 NA NA TRBJ2-7 TRBV28 TGTGCCAGCAGGGATACGGGGCAGGGAAGTCAGTACTTC CASRDTGQGSQYF
16 few NA TRBJ2-7 TRBV4-3 TGCGCCAGCAGCCTCCTTGTTGGGGAGAGCTCCTACGAGCAGTACTTC CASSLLVGESSYEQYF
12 once NA TRBJ2-7 TRBV5-1 TGCGCCAGCAGCCTAAGCTCCTACGGGCAGTACTTC CASSLSSYGQYF
15 NA NA TRBJ2-1 TRBV20-1 TGCAGTGCTAGACTACTAGAGGGGGGTTACGATGAGCAGTTCTTC CSARLLEGGYDEQFF
15 NA TRBD2 TRBJ2-1 TRBV7-9 TGTGCCAGCAGCCGTAGCGGGGGCATCTACAATGAGCAGTTCTTC CASSRSGGIYNEQFF
15 NA TRBD2 TRBJ2-5 TRBV13 TGTGCCAGCAGCTACCGGGGGGGGACCCAAGAGACCCAGTACTTC CASSYRGGTQETQYF
14 NA NA TRBJ1-1 TRBV25-1 TGTGCCAGCAGTCAACAGGGAGGTGTCGCTGAAGCTTTCTTT CASSQQGGVAEAFF
13 NA NA TRBJ1-3 TRBV20-1 TGCAGTGCTTCCGGGACTGCTGGAAACACCATATATTTT CSASGTAGNTIYF
14 NA NA TRBJ2-7 TRBV6-5 TGTGCCAGCAGTACTCTGGGACACCAATACGAGCAGTACTTC CASSTLGHQYEQYF
14 NA NA TRBJ1-2 TRBV12-3/TRBV12-4 TGTGCCAGCAGCCCCCGACGGGGCGCCTATGGCTACACCTTC CASSPRRGAYGYTF
16 NA NA TRBJ2-3 TRBV5-1 TGCGCCAGCAGCTTGATCCCCGCTTTAAGCACAGATACGCAGTATTTT CASSLIPALSTDTQYF
11 NA NA TRBJ2-1 TRBV20-1 TGCAGTGCTATACGGGACAATGAGCAGTTCTTC CSAIRDNEQFF
14 NA TRBD1 TRBJ1-1 TRBV6-5 TGTGCCAGCAGTGCCGGACAGGGCGGCACTGAAGCTTTCTTT CASSAGQGGTEAFF
17 once NA TRBJ2-5 TRBV7-9 TGTGCCAGCAGCTTAGGGTTAGGACAAGGGACCGGAGAGACCCAGTACTTC CASSLGLGQGTGETQYF
16 many NA TRBJ2-6 TRBV4-3 TGCGCCAGCAGCCAAGGTCTAGGCTCTGGGGCCAACGTCCTGACTTTC CASSQGLGSGANVLTF
14 NA NA TRBJ2-5 TRBV7-4 TGTGCCAGCAGCTTAGAGGCGGGGAAAGAGACCCAGTACTTC CASSLEAGKETQYF
13 NA TRBD1 TRBJ1-4 TRBV12-3/TRBV12-4 TGTGCCAGCAGTTCGCGGACAGGGGAAAAACTGTTTTTT CASSSRTGEKLFF
14 once NA TRBJ2-7 TRBV7-8 TGTGCCAGCAACTTTATCAGGAGCTCCTACGAGCAGTACTTC CASNFIRSSYEQYF
16 NA NA TRBJ2-1 TRBV9 TGTGCCAGCAGCGTAGTTCCGGGGTTGCTCTCCAATGAGCAGTTCTTC CASSVVPGLLSNEQFF
11 NA NA TRBJ1-2 TRBV6-5 TGTGCCAGCAGCGGTCCGCATGGCTACACCTTC CASSGPHGYTF
13 few NA TRBJ2-7 TRBV7-2 TGTGCCAGCAGCTTAGGCAGCACCTACGAGCAGTACTTC CASSLGSTYEQYF
10 few NA TRBJ2-5 TRBV20-1 TGCAGTGCTAGGACGGAGACCCAGTACTTC CSARTETQYF
15 NA TRBD1 TRBJ2-1 TRBV4-3 TGCGCCAGCAGCCCCCAGGACAGGCCATACAATGAGCAGTTCTTC CASSPQDRPYNEQFF
16 NA NA TRBJ2-1 TRBV12-3/TRBV12-4 TGTGCCAGCAGTTTGATAAAACAGGGCCTATACAATGAGCAGTTCTTC CASSLIKQGLYNEQFF
15 NA NA TRBJ2-7 TRBV6-5 TGTGCCAGCAGTTACGATCCCGGACTGCCCCACGAGCAGTACTTC CASSYDPGLPHEQYF
12 NA NA TRBJ1-1 TRBV29-1 TGCAGCGTTGAAGGGGCGCACACTGAAGCTTTCTTT CSVEGAHTEAFF
11 few NA TRBJ2-3 TRBV15 TGTGCCACCAGGACCACAGATACGCAGTATTTT CATRTTDTQYF
14 NA NA TRBJ2-3 TRBV20-1 TGCAGTGCTAGCGACAGCGAGAACACAGATACGCAGTATTTT CSASDSENTDTQYF
16 few TRBD1 TRBJ2-1 TRBV10-3 TGTGCCATCAGTGACCCAGGACAGGCTTTATGGTGTGAGCAGTTCTTC CAISDPGQALWCEQFF
13 NA NA TRBJ2-5 TRBV5-1 TGCGCCAGCAGCTTGCCACTCAGCGAGACCCAGTACTTC CASSLPLSETQYF
13 few NA TRBJ2-7 TRBV6-2/TRBV6-3 TGTGCCAGCCGCCTTCGGACTTCCTACGAGCAGTACTTC CASRLRTSYEQYF
14 few NA TRBJ2-7 TRBV12-3/TRBV12-4 TGTGCCAGCAGTGACCGGGACCGAGCCTACGAGCAGTACTTC CASSDRDRAYEQYF
13 NA NA TRBJ2-7 TRBV18 TGTGCCAGCTCACTGCCCCCCGGAAACGAGCAGTACTTC CASSLPPGNEQYF
16 few NA TRBJ1-4 TRBV4-2 TGTGCCAGCAGCCAAGACCCGGGACTGATTAATGAAAAACTGTTTTTT CASSQDPGLINEKLFF
14 once NA TRBJ2-4 TRBV29-1 TGCAGCGTTGAAATGAGGTTAGCCAAAAACATTCAGTACTTC CSVEMRLAKNIQYF